These T cell receptor beta chains were read from a single sample in a study of T cell responses to AZD1222 COVID-19 vaccine. Sequencing was performed with immunoSEQ multiplex PCR; in TCRdb, only in-frame clones are kept and a portion is missing. Of about 100,000 clones listed, 75% to 90% are singletons. The material sequenced was peripheral blood, taken on day 0 of AZD1222 vaccination. These receptor sequences come from an adult in good health. CDR3s include the opening cysteine and the closing phenylalanine or tryptophan. The D gene is left open where the match is weak. Size values are once, few and many counts, or a class for expanded clones, and some rows have none.

clone size: -
D gene: -
V gene: TRBV3-1/TRBV3-2
J gene: TRBJ1-1
CDR3 DNA: TGTGCCAGCAGCCAAGTCGCCACTGAAGCTTTCTTT
CDR3 protein: CASSQVATEAFF

clone size: -
D gene: -
V gene: TRBV5-1
J gene: TRBJ1-1
CDR3 DNA: TGCGCCAGCAAGGGGTTAGTAGGGCCCATGAACACTGAAGCTTTCTTT
CDR3 protein: CASKGLVGPMNTEAFF

clone size: once
D gene: -
V gene: TRBV6-5
J gene: TRBJ2-7
CDR3 DNA: TGTGCCAGCCAGGACAGCCAGATAGTCTACGAGCAGTACTTC
CDR3 protein: CASQDSQIVYEQYF

clone size: -
D gene: -
V gene: TRBV7-6
J gene: TRBJ1-6
CDR3 DNA: TGTGCCAGCAGTGTTCGGACCCCTCCAAGTGATTCACCCCTCCACTTT
CDR3 protein: CASSVRTPPSDSPLHF

clone size: -
D gene: -
V gene: TRBV20-1
J gene: TRBJ2-5
CDR3 DNA: TGCAGTGCTACGAACTCGTACTTC
CDR3 protein: CSATNSYF

clone size: -
D gene: -
V gene: TRBV7-9
J gene: TRBJ1-1
CDR3 DNA: TGTGCCAGCAGCTTAAAGTCTAGGGCCACTGAAGCTTTCTTT
CDR3 protein: CASSLKSRATEAFF

clone size: -
D gene: -
V gene: TRBV6-6
J gene: TRBJ1-1
CDR3 DNA: TGTGCCAGCACCCAACAGGGTCGGAGTGAAGCTTTCTTT
CDR3 protein: CASTQQGRSEAFF

clone size: few
D gene: TRBD1
V gene: TRBV29-1
J gene: TRBJ2-3
CDR3 DNA: TGCAGCGCCTCTGAGCGATGGACAGGAACAGATACGCAGTATTTT
CDR3 protein: CSASERWTGTDTQYF

clone size: once
D gene: -
V gene: TRBV3-1/TRBV3-2
J gene: TRBJ2-7
CDR3 DNA: TGTGCCAGCAGCCAAAGTCCAGCACACTACGAGCAGTACTTC
CDR3 protein: CASSQSPAHYEQYF

clone size: -
D gene: TRBD1
V gene: TRBV4-2
J gene: TRBJ1-3
CDR3 DNA: TGTGCCAGCAGCACAAAGGGACAGGCGGGATCTGGAAACACCATATATTTT
CDR3 protein: CASSTKGQAGSGNTIYF

clone size: -
D gene: TRBD1
V gene: TRBV25-1
J gene: TRBJ1-4
CDR3 DNA: TGTGCCACCATTGGCCTGGGACAGGGGGCGATGGAAAAACTGTTTTTT
CDR3 protein: CATIGLGQGAMEKLFF

clone size: -
D gene: TRBD1
V gene: TRBV5-4
J gene: TRBJ2-7
CDR3 DNA: TGTGCCAGCAGCTTGGCACAGGGGACCTACGAGCAGTACTTC
CDR3 protein: CASSLAQGTYEQYF

clone size: -
D gene: -
V gene: TRBV5-6
J gene: TRBJ2-4
CDR3 DNA: TGTGCCAGCAGCCCGCAGGGTAGTAGGAAAAACATTCAGTACTTC
CDR3 protein: CASSPQGSRKNIQYF

clone size: once
D gene: TRBD2
V gene: TRBV24-1
J gene: TRBJ2-7
CDR3 DNA: TGTGCCACCAGTGATTCCGGACTAGCGGGGGGTGAGCAGTACTTC
CDR3 protein: CATSDSGLAGGEQYF

clone size: few
D gene: -
V gene: TRBV11-2
J gene: TRBJ2-2
CDR3 DNA: TGTGCCAGCAGCGCCCAGGGGATTGGGAACGGGGAGCTGTTTTTT
CDR3 protein: CASSAQGIGNGELFF

clone size: -
D gene: -
V gene: TRBV5-1
J gene: TRBJ2-5
CDR3 DNA: TGCGCCAGCAGCGGGCTGGGGTCTAGGGGCCTGAAGACCCAGTACTTC
CDR3 protein: CASSGLGSRGLKTQYF

clone size: -
D gene: TRBD1
V gene: TRBV6-5
J gene: TRBJ1-4
CDR3 DNA: TGTGCCAGCAGGAAGGATGGGACAGGGCTTGAAAAACTGTTTTTT
CDR3 protein: CASRKDGTGLEKLFF

clone size: -
D gene: -
V gene: TRBV19
J gene: TRBJ1-2
CDR3 DNA: TGTGCCAGTAGTATCGGGGCTGGTGACTATGGCTACACCTTC
CDR3 protein: CASSIGAGDYGYTF

clone size: -
D gene: -
V gene: TRBV7-2
J gene: TRBJ2-7
CDR3 DNA: TGTGCCAGCAGCTATCCGGGGAGGCCCTACGAGCAGTACTTC
CDR3 protein: CASSYPGRPYEQYF

clone size: -
D gene: -
V gene: TRBV28
J gene: TRBJ1-2
CDR3 DNA: TGTGCCAGCAGTCGCCCAGGGTACTATGGCTACACCTTC
CDR3 protein: CASSRPGYYGYTF

clone size: -
D gene: TRBD1
V gene: TRBV28
J gene: TRBJ1-6
CDR3 DNA: TGTGCCAGCAGTTCGGGACAGGGCAGAGGGTATAATTCACCCCTCCACTTT
CDR3 protein: CASSSGQGRGYNSPLHF

clone size: few
D gene: TRBD2
V gene: TRBV25-1
J gene: TRBJ2-3
CDR3 DNA: TGTGCCGTACGGGAGGCCTACACAGATACGCAGTATTTT
CDR3 protein: CAVREAYTDTQYF

clone size: once
D gene: -
V gene: TRBV29-1
J gene: TRBJ2-1
CDR3 DNA: TGCAGCGTTGGGACTGCCAAGACCTCCTACAATGAGCAGTTCTTC
CDR3 protein: CSVGTAKTSYNEQFF

clone size: -
D gene: -
V gene: TRBV5-6
J gene: TRBJ1-1
CDR3 DNA: TGTGCCAGCAGCTTGGTCTGGGTTATGAACACTGAAGCTTTCTTT
CDR3 protein: CASSLVWVMNTEAFF

clone size: -
D gene: -
V gene: TRBV7-8
J gene: TRBJ1-5
CDR3 DNA: TGTGCCAGCACCAGCGAGCAGGGTGGTTATCAGCCCCAGCATTTT
CDR3 protein: CASTSEQGGYQPQHF

clone size: -
D gene: TRBD1
V gene: TRBV25-1
J gene: TRBJ2-1
CDR3 DNA: TGTGCCAGCAGTCCTCGGGACAGGTACTCAAATGAGCAGTTCTTC
CDR3 protein: CASSPRDRYSNEQFF

clone size: -
D gene: TRBD1
V gene: TRBV11-2
J gene: TRBJ1-3
CDR3 DNA: TGTGCCAGCAGCCAGTTCGACAGGGTCTCTGGAAACACCATATATTTT
CDR3 protein: CASSQFDRVSGNTIYF

clone size: -
D gene: -
V gene: TRBV18
J gene: TRBJ2-1
CDR3 DNA: TGTGCCAGCTCACCTTTCCTAGTAAATGAGCAGTTCTTC
CDR3 protein: CASSPFLVNEQFF

clone size: -
D gene: -
V gene: TRBV25-1
J gene: TRBJ1-1
CDR3 DNA: TGTGCCAGCAGTGAAGGTCCTTATCCGAACACTGAAGCTTTCTTT
CDR3 protein: CASSEGPYPNTEAFF

clone size: -
D gene: -
V gene: TRBV9
J gene: TRBJ2-1
CDR3 DNA: TGTGCCAGCAGCGTAGCTTCTGGGCCGCACCCTAGGGATGAGCAGTTCTTC
CDR3 protein: CASSVASGPHPRDEQFF

clone size: -
D gene: TRBD2
V gene: TRBV12-5
J gene: TRBJ2-1
CDR3 DNA: TGTGCTAGTGGTTTTAGCGGGGGCCCCCATGAGCAGTTCTTC
CDR3 protein: CASGFSGGPHEQFF

clone size: -
D gene: TRBD1
V gene: TRBV3-1/TRBV3-2
J gene: TRBJ1-1
CDR3 DNA: TGTGCCAGCAGCCAAGAAACAGGGGCAACTGAAGCTTTCTTT
CDR3 protein: CASSQETGATEAFF

clone size: -
D gene: TRBD1
V gene: TRBV4-3
J gene: TRBJ1-1
CDR3 DNA: TGCGCCAGCAGCCAAGATAGAAGGGGGCGGGGGAACACTGAAGCTTTCTTT
CDR3 protein: CASSQDRRGRGNTEAFF

clone size: -
D gene: -
V gene: TRBV11-2
J gene: TRBJ2-7
CDR3 DNA: TGTGCCAGCAGCTTAAGGGATATACCCCGGGGCTCCAGCTCCTACGAGCAGTACTTC
CDR3 protein: CASSLRDIPRGSSSYEQYF

clone size: once
D gene: -
V gene: TRBV19
J gene: TRBJ1-1
CDR3 DNA: TGTGCCAGTAGTAGACAGACCCTCACTGAAGCTTTCTTT
CDR3 protein: CASSRQTLTEAFF

clone size: -
D gene: TRBD1
V gene: TRBV5-5
J gene: TRBJ2-5
CDR3 DNA: TGTGCCAGCAGCCCTCAGGGGGAGGAGACCCAGTACTTC
CDR3 protein: CASSPQGEETQYF

clone size: few
D gene: -
V gene: TRBV10-1
J gene: TRBJ2-5
CDR3 DNA: TGCGCCAGCACCGGGACGGTGCTACGGGAGACCCAGTACTTC
CDR3 protein: CASTGTVLRETQYF

clone size: few
D gene: -
V gene: TRBV18
J gene: TRBJ1-5
CDR3 DNA: TGTGCCAGCTCACCAGGAGGGAATAGCAATCAGCCCCAGCATTTT
CDR3 protein: CASSPGGNSNQPQHF

clone size: -
D gene: TRBD1
V gene: TRBV5-1
J gene: TRBJ2-5
CDR3 DNA: TGCGCCAGCAGCTCGGGACAGGCGGGGGAGACCCAGTACTTC
CDR3 protein: CASSSGQAGETQYF

clone size: -
D gene: -
V gene: TRBV9
J gene: TRBJ2-7
CDR3 DNA: TGTGCCAGCAGCGTAGTGGGGGGAGGAATCGACGAGCAGTACTTC
CDR3 protein: CASSVVGGGIDEQYF

clone size: -
D gene: -
V gene: TRBV16
J gene: TRBJ1-5
CDR3 DNA: TGTGCCAGCAGCCAAGCAGGTTACGGCAATCAGCCCCAGCATTTT
CDR3 protein: CASSQAGYGNQPQHF

clone size: -
D gene: -
V gene: TRBV18
J gene: TRBJ2-7
CDR3 DNA: TGTGCCAGCTCACGAGGACAGTTCTACGAGCAGTACTTC
CDR3 protein: CASSRGQFYEQYF

clone size: -
D gene: TRBD1
V gene: TRBV29-1
J gene: TRBJ2-5
CDR3 DNA: TGCAGCGTTGCCAGGGGACAGGAGACCCAGTACTTC
CDR3 protein: CSVARGQETQYF

clone size: -
D gene: -
V gene: TRBV19
J gene: TRBJ2-1
CDR3 DNA: TGTGCCAGTATGCCCGGGCTATACTTAAACAATGAGCAGTTCTTC
CDR3 protein: CASMPGLYLNNEQFF

clone size: -
D gene: -
V gene: TRBV28
J gene: TRBJ1-1
CDR3 DNA: TGTGCCAGCATCCTAGGGGTAGCGGGCACTGAAGCTTTCTTT
CDR3 protein: CASILGVAGTEAFF

clone size: once
D gene: -
V gene: TRBV28
J gene: TRBJ1-2
CDR3 DNA: TGTGCCAGCAGTGCGTATGGCTACACCTTC
CDR3 protein: CASSAYGYTF

clone size: -
D gene: -
V gene: TRBV5-4
J gene: TRBJ1-2
CDR3 DNA: TGTGCCAGCAGCTTGGCCGACGTTCGGGGCTACACCTTC
CDR3 protein: CASSLADVRGYTF

clone size: -
D gene: -
V gene: TRBV19
J gene: TRBJ1-5
CDR3 DNA: TGTGCCAGTATGTCCCGGTCTCGGGGAGAAAGGCAGCCCCAGCATTTT
CDR3 protein: CASMSRSRGERQPQHF

clone size: -
D gene: -
V gene: TRBV25-1
J gene: TRBJ2-7
CDR3 DNA: TGTGCCAGCAGTGAGGGTGGGGAGTACGAGCAGTACTTC
CDR3 protein: CASSEGGEYEQYF

clone size: once
D gene: -
V gene: TRBV7-2
J gene: TRBJ1-6
CDR3 DNA: TGTGCCAGCAGCCCAGTAGGCTCACCCCTCCACTTT
CDR3 protein: CASSPVGSPLHF

clone size: -
D gene: -
V gene: TRBV25-1
J gene: TRBJ1-4
CDR3 DNA: TGTGCCAGCAGTGAATCGCCCGGGCATTTCAATGAAAAACTGTTTTTT
CDR3 protein: CASSESPGHFNEKLFF

clone size: -
D gene: -
V gene: TRBV7-9
J gene: TRBJ1-2
CDR3 DNA: TGTGCCAGCAGCCACAAAGGACTGCACCACCGCGACTATGGCTACACCTTC
CDR3 protein: CASSHKGLHHRDYGYTF

clone size: -
D gene: TRBD2
V gene: TRBV6-1
J gene: TRBJ2-1
CDR3 DNA: TGTGCCAGCAGTGAAGCGAAATTAGCGGGGGCGTACAATGAGCAGTTCTTC
CDR3 protein: CASSEAKLAGAYNEQFF

clone size: -
D gene: -
V gene: TRBV13
J gene: TRBJ2-7
CDR3 DNA: TGTGCCAGCAGCTTCCAGGTGACCTACGAGCAGTACTTC
CDR3 protein: CASSFQVTYEQYF

clone size: -
D gene: TRBD1
V gene: TRBV28
J gene: TRBJ2-1
CDR3 DNA: TGTGCCAGCAGCCCTCACAGGGGGCTGTACAATGAGCAGTTCTTC
CDR3 protein: CASSPHRGLYNEQFF

clone size: -
D gene: -
V gene: TRBV28
J gene: TRBJ2-3
CDR3 DNA: TGTGCCAGCAGTCAGGCAGGAGCGGACACAGATACGCAGTATTTT
CDR3 protein: CASSQAGADTDTQYF

clone size: -
D gene: TRBD2
V gene: TRBV27
J gene: TRBJ2-6
CDR3 DNA: TGTGCCAGCAGGGGAGGGGTGGGGGACTGGAGCTCTGGGGCCAACGTCCTGACTTTC
CDR3 protein: CASRGGVGDWSSGANVLTF